Below are 7 T cell receptor beta chains sequenced from a single sample in a study of shared clonotypes between healthy human individuals. The repertoire was sequenced with immunoSEQ multiplex PCR; TCRdb's copy has only in-frame clones and lacks some. The sample has roughly 2 million clones; roughly 95% are singletons. The sample was naive CD4+ T cells sorted from blood. The sample's subset: CD45RA+ positively selected. These receptors originate from a man between 18 and 29 years old in good health.

The genes are TRBV12-2 and TRBJ2-7. TRBV12-2 is assigned pseudogene status. The CDR3 has 14 amino acids. For the CDR3, the DNA is TGTGCAAGTCGCTTGGGACGGCTCTCCTACGAGCAGTACTTC. This codes for CASRLGRLSYEQYF.

This clone is a singleton in its sample. V gene TRBV11-3 combines with J gene TRBJ2-2; perhaps TRBD2 as D (5 bases). Germline V gene sequence: CDR1 SGHNT, CDR2 YENEEA. V lost 4 bases, J lost 3 bases, and 6 bases lay in between. The CDR3 consists of 13 residues. CDR3 region: CASSSGDTGELFF. CDR3 in DNA: TGTGCCAGCAGCTCCGGGGACACCGGGGAGCTGTTTTTT.

A word on this clone: The same CDR3 is also encoded by other DNA sequences in this sample. This chain joins TRBV5-4 and TRBJ2-1; 10 bases fit TRBD2. Germline V gene sequence: CDR1 SGHNT, CDR2 YYREEE (reference sequence). This CDR3 contains 16 residues. Losses at the gene ends were 0 bases for V and 4 bases for J; bases not matched to a gene: 4. The CDR3 here is CASSLGAGGGYNEQFF. The CDR3 region has the DNA TGTGCCAGCAGCTTGGGAGCGGGAGGGGGGTACAATGAGCAGTTCTTC.

This chain links TRBV18 with TRBJ1-6; perhaps TRBD1 as D (6 bases). V lost 5 bases to trimming and J lost 10 bases, with 15 bases between them. CDR1 is KGHSH and CDR2 is LQKENI in the germline V gene. This CDR3 spans 14 amino acids. The CDR3 reads CASSSGGGVSPLHF. The CDR3 bases are TGTGCCAGCTCATCAGGAGGGGGGGTCTCACCCCTCCACTTT.

The chain uses TRBV6-5 and TRBJ1-2, with a tentative D call TRBD1 (6 bases). This CDR3 has 12 residues. V was pared by 8 bases and J by 4 bases, with 11 bases between. Germline V CDR1 and CDR2: MNHEY, SVGAGI. For the CDR3, the DNA is TGTGCCAGCCCCGACAGGACCTATGGCTACACCTTC. Translating gives CASPDRTYGYTF.

This chain links TRBV9 with TRBJ2-1, with 7 bases identical to TRBD2. CDR1 is SGDLS and CDR2 is YYNGEE in the germline V gene. With V trimmed by 3 bases and J by 2 bases, 5 bases remained unmatched. The CDR3 is 15 residues long. As DNA, the CDR3 is TGTGCCAGCAGCGGCGGGACTATCACCTACAATGAGCAGTTCTTC. Its translation: CASSGGTITYNEQFF. The complete variable domain, with remaining parts taken from reference TRBV9 and TRBJ2-1, reads DSGVTQTPKHLITATGQRVTLRCSPRSGDLSVYWYQQSLDQGLQFLIQYYNGEERAKGNILERFSAQQFPDLHSELNLSSLELGDSALYFCASSGGTITYNEQFFGPGTRLTVL.

This clone was observed once. CDR3 DNA: TGTGCCAGCAGCTTAGCAGGGGACGGCTATGGCTACACCTTC. This codes for CASSLAGDGYGYTF. V usage is TRBV7-2 and J usage is TRBJ1-2; TRBD1 is a possible D gene (5 bases). With 0 bases removed from V and 4 bases from J, the gap between germline ends came to 9 bases. Germline values: CDR1 SGHTA, CDR2 FQGNSA. The CDR3 contains 14 residues.